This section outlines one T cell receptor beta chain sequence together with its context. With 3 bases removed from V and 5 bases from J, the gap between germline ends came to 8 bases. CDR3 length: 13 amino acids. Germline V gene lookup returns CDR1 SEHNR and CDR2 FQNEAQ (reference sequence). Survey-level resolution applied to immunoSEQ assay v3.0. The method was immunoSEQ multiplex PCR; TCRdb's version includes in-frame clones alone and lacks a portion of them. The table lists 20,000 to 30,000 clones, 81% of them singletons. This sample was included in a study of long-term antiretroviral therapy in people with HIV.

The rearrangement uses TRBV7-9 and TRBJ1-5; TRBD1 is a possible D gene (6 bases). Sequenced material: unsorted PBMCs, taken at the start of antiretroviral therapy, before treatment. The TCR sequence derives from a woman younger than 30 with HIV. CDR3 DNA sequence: TGTGCCAGCAGCTTTTCAGGGGATCAGCCCCAGCATTTT. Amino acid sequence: CASSFSGDQPQHF.